The sequence of this T cell receptor beta chain was determined in a study of blood T cell repertoires in COVID-19. Germline loops: CDR1 SGHRS, CDR2 YFSETQ. Germline trimming cut 2 bases from V and 7 bases from J; bases unmatched to any gene: 6. The CDR3 is 15 amino acids. The assay was immunoSEQ multiplex PCR, and TCRdb's table has in-frame clones only and misses some. The profile shows about 44,000 clones, 80% to 90% of them singletons. The chain recombines TRBV5-1 with TRBJ2-2, with 9 bases fitting TRBD2. Sequences were obtained from peripheral blood. The TCR originated in a man between 65 and 79 years old with active COVID-19. Here the CDR3 reads CASSFLAGINGELFF. The CDR3 DNA follows: TGCGCCAGCAGCTTCCTAGCGGGGATAAACGGGGAGCTGTTTTTT.